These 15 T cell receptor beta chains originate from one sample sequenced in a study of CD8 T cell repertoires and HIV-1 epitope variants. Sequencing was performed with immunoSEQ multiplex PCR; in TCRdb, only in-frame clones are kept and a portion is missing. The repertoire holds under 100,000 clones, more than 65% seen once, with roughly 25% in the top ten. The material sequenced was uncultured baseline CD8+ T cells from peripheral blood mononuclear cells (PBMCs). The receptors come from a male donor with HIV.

The CDR3 reads CASSENSEYYGYTF. Here the CDR3 DNA reads TGTGCCAGCAGCGAAAACAGCGAGTACTATGGCTACACCTTC. V is TRBV7-9 and J is TRBJ1-2; D ambiguous. Trimming took 5 bases from V and 3 from J, leaving 13 bases between them. The CDR3 totals 14 residues. Germline V gene data show CDR1 as SEHNR and CDR2 as FQNEAQ (reference sequence).

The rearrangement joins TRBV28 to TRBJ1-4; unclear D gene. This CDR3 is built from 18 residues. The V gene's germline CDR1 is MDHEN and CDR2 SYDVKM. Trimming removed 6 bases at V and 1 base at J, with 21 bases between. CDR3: CASRSDHLSRRTNEKLFF. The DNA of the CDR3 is TGTGCCAGCAGGTCAGACCATCTAAGCCGGCGAACTAATGAAAAACTGTTTTTT.

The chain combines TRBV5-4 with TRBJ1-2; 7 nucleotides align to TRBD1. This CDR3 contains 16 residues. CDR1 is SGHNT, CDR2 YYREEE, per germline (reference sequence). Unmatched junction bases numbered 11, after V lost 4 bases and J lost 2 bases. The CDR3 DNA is TGTGCCAGCAGCCCTCCGGGCCAGGGGGTGAACTATGGCTACACCTTC. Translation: CASSPPGQGVNYGYTF.

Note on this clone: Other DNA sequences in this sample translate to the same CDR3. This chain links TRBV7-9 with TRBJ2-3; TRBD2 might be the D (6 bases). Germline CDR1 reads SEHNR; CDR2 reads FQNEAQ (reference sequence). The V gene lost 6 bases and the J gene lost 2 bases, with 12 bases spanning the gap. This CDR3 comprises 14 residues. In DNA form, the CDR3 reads TGTGCCAGCAGTCGTAGCGGTAACACAGATACGCAGTATTTT. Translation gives CASSRSGNTDTQYF.

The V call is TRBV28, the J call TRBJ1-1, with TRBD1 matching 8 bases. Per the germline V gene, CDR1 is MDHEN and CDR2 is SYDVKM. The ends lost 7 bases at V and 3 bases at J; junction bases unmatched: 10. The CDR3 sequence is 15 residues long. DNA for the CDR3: TGTGCCAGCACAACCATCAGGGGGCTATACACTGAAGCTTTCTTT. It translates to CASTTIRGLYTEAFF.

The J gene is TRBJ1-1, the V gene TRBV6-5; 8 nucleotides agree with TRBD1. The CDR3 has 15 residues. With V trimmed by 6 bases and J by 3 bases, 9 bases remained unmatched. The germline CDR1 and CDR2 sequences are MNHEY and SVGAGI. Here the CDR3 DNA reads TGTGCCAGCAGCCGACAGGGGATAGGGGACACTGAAGCTTTCTTT. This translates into CASSRQGIGDTEAFF.

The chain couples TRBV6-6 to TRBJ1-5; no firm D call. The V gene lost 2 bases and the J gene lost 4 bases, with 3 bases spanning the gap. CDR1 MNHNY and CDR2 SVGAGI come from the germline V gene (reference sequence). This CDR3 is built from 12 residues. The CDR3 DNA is TGTGCCAGCAGTTACGCGAATCAGCCCCAGCATTTT. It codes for CASSYANQPQHF.

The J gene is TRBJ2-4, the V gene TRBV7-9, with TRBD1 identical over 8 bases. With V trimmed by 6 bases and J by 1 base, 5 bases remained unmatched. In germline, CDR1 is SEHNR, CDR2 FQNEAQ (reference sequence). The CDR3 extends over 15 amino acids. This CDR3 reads CASSRQGLAKNIQYF. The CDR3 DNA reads TGTGCCAGCAGTCGACAGGGGCTGGCCAAAAACATTCAGTACTTC. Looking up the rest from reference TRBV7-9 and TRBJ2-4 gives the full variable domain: DTGVSQNPRHKITKRGQNVTFRCDPISEHNRLYWYRQTLGQGPEFLTYFQNEAQLEKSRLLSDRFSAERPKGSFSTLEIQRTEQGDSAMYLCASSRQGLAKNIQYFGAGTRLSVL.

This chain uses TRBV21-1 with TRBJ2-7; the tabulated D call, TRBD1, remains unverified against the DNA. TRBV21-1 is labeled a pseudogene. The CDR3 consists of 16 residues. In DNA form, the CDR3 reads TGTGCCAGCAGCACCGAAGACAGGATTCCCTCCTACGAGCAGTACTTC. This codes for CASSTEDRIPSYEQYF.

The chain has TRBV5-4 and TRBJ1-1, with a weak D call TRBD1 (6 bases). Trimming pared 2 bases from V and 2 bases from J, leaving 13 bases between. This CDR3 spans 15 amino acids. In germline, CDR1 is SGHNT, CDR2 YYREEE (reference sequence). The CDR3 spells CASSLEGTRNTEAFF. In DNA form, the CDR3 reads TGTGCCAGCAGCTTAGAGGGGACAAGAAACACTGAAGCTTTCTTT.

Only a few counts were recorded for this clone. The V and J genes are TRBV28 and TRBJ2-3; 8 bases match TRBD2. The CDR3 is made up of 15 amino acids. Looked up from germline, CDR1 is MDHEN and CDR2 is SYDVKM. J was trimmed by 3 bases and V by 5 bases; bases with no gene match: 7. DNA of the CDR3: TGTGCCAGCAGTACCTGGGCGGGGGGTACAGATACGCAGTATTTT. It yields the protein CASSTWAGGTDTQYF.

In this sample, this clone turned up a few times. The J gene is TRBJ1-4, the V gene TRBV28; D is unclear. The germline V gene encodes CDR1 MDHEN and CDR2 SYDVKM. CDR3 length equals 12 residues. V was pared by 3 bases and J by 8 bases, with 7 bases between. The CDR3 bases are TGTGCCAGCAGTTTTAGCAGGGAAAAACTGTTTTTT. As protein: CASSFSREKLFF.

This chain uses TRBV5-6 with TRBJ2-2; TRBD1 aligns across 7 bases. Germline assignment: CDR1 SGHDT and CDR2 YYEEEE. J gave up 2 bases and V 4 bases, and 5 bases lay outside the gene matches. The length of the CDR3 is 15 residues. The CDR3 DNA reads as TGTGCCAGCAGCCGACAGGGTCCTAACACCGGGGAGCTGTTTTTT. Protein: CASSRQGPNTGELFF.

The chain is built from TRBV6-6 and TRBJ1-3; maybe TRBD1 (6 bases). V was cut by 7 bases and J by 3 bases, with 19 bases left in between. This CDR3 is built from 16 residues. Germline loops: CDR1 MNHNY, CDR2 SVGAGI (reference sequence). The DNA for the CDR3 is TGTGCCAGCACACCCCGAGGTACAGGGCATGGAAACACCATATATTTT. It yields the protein CASTPRGTGHGNTIYF.

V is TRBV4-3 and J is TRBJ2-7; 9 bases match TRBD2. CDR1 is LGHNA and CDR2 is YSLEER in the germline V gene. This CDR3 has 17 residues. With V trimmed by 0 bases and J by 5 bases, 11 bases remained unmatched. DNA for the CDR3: TGCGCCAGCAGCCAAGATCTTCGCGGGGGGGCGGACCACGAGCAGTACTTC. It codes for CASSQDLRGGADHEQYF.